The T cell receptor (beta chain) described here comes from a study of shared clonotypes between healthy human individuals. Study-wide results and caveats: Against clonotypes common to all four donors, non-shared ones had lower generation probabilities. Although depth was large, rarefaction showed that sequencing of the sorted subsets was incomplete.

Assay: immunoSEQ multiplex PCR; the TCRdb copy retains only in-frame clones and omits some. The sample has about 600,000 clones, 95% to 98% seen once; the top ten hold approximately 0.3%. V gave up 3 bases and J gave up 5 bases; unmatched junction bases: 9. This CDR3 has 15 amino acids. The V gene's germline CDR1 is ENHRY and CDR2 SYGVKD. In the naive CD8 group, cells lacked CD45RO and were positively selected for CCR7, so terminally differentiated effector memory CD45RA+ cells were left out. A remark on this clone: Its cognate antigen is unknown.

What was sequenced was naive CD8+ T cells sorted from blood. This receptor was taken from a man aged 25-45 years in good health. This chain links TRBV10-3 with TRBJ2-5; 7 positions agree with TRBD1. The CDR3 DNA reads as TGTGCCATCAGTGATGGTGCTAGGGGGCGGGAGACCCAGTACTTC. Encoded protein: CAISDGARGRETQYF.